The 3 T cell receptor beta chains presented below share a single source sample, sequenced in a study of STAT3 mutations in large granular lymphocyte leukemia. Study-level points and caveats: Every T-cell large granular lymphocyte leukemia patient had at least one immunodominant TCR beta clonotype.

Their recognized antigens are unknown. Assay used: immunoSEQ multiplex PCR; TCRdb lists only in-frame clones, some missing. The table shows around 1,300 clones, with under 75% occurring only once. The sequencing input was peripheral blood mononuclear cells. The receptor source for this set is a woman between 70 and 85 years old with T-cell large granular lymphocyte leukemia. Some clones in this sample may be carry-over from other donors' samples.

V is TRBV5-5 and J is TRBJ2-2; a weak D match, TRBD2 (6 bases). V was trimmed by 1 base and J by 4 bases, leaving 14 bases between them. This CDR3 contains 16 residues. Germline V lookup: CDR1 SGHKS, CDR2 YYEKEE (reference sequence). The CDR3 DNA follows: TGTGCCAGCAGCTTGTTAGGCGGGGCGGGCACCGGGGAGCTGTTTTTT. It is translated as CASSLLGGAGTGELFF.

This rearrangement joins TRBV5-1 to TRBJ2-1, with TRBD1 matching over 7 bases. This CDR3 has 15 amino acids. From germline, CDR1 is SGHRS and CDR2 YFSETQ. V dropped 2 bases and J dropped 6; count of bases not matched to a gene: 8. CDR3 amino acids: CASSFVPGGINEQFF. The CDR3 nucleotides read TGCGCCAGCAGCTTCGTTCCAGGGGGAATCAATGAGCAGTTCTTC.

This chain connects TRBV13 to TRBJ2-5; 8 bases are a match to TRBD2. This CDR3 has 15 residues. J lost 5 bases, V lost 5 bases, and 10 bases had no gene match. Germline V gives CDR1 PRHDT, CDR2 FYEKMQ (reference sequence). CDR3 residues: CASSPTGGGRETQYF. The CDR3 region has the DNA TGTGCCAGCAGCCCTACTGGCGGGGGGAGGGAGACCCAGTACTTC.